This TCR beta chain was identified in a study of blood T cell repertoires in COVID-19. Looking at the study overall: From the United States, Italy and Spain came samples of acute and convalescent COVID-19. From T cells, B-cell-depleted T cells, or PBMCs came the material, which was cDNA or gDNA.

V lost 6 bases and J lost 2; bases outside the gene matches: 12. CDR1 LNHDA and CDR2 SQIVND come from the germline V gene (reference sequence). CDR3 length: 16 amino acids. In the study's own analysis: Counts of nucleated cells, estimated from reference gene primer amplification, were obtained. The data were produced by immunoSEQ multiplex PCR, yet TCRdb's version contains in-frame clones alone and is incomplete. V and J calls and clone size are copied from that table; D and trimming were computed from the DNA. The sample contains 200,000 to 300,000 clones, around 82% of which appear only once. The chain combines TRBV19 with TRBJ2-7, with 8 bases identical to TRBD2. Sequenced material: peripheral blood. This clonotype was obtained from a woman between 65 and 79 years old with acute or convalescent COVID-19. As DNA, the CDR3 is TGTGCCAGTAGCCCCTTTGTTGGCGGGGGGCCCTACGAGCAGTACTTC. It specifies CASSPFVGGGPYEQYF.